A single TCR beta chain is shown here with its context. What it binds is unknown. This specimen belongs to a study of cytomegalovirus exposure and HLA in healthy donors. Findings of the study overall: A later analysis linked a missense variant in DCLRE1C to the trimming of TCR beta V and J genes. As a later analysis showed, several of the most significant clusters appeared to be linked to common viral pathogens.

This CDR3 contains 16 residues. Trimming removed 4 bases from V and 0 bases from J; junction bases left unmatched: 5. CDR1 is GTSNPN and CDR2 is SVGIG in the germline V gene (reference sequence). The PCR ran on 60 Vbeta and 13 Jbeta primers. Profiled with immunoSEQ multiplex PCR; TCRdb holds only in-frame clones, not every one. The data show 150,000 to 200,000 clones, around 88% seen once. All donors participated as healthy donors of bone marrow. Sequencing input: PBMCs. This clonotype was obtained from a woman aged 25 to 39 in good health and CMV-seronegative. V and J are TRBV30 and TRBJ2-1, with 11 bases fitting TRBD2. This chain's CDR3 is CAWTSGTSGSYNEQFF. For the CDR3, the DNA is TGTGCCTGGACCTCCGGGACTAGCGGCTCCTACAATGAGCAGTTCTTC.